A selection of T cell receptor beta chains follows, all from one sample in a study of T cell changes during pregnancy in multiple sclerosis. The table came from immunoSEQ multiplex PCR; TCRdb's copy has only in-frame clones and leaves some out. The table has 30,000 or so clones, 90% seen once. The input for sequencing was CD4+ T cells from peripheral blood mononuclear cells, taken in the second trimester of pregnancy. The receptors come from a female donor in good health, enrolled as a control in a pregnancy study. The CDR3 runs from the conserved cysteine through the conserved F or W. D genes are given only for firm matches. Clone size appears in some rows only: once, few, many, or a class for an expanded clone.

TGTGCCAGCAGCGGACTAGCGGGACAGGAGACCCAGTACTTC,CASSGLAGQETQYF,TRBV5-6,TRBJ2-5,NA,TRBD2
TGTGCCTGTCGACAGGGTGCCAATCAGCCCCAGCATTTT,CACRQGANQPQHF,TRBV30,TRBJ1-5,NA,TRBD1
TGTGCCAGCAGCCCCAGTATCCTCCATCGAAACACCATATATTTT,CASSPSILHRNTIYF,TRBV11-2,TRBJ1-3,NA,NA
TGTGCCAGCAGCCCCACAGGGGGCAATCAGCCCCAGCATTTT,CASSPTGGNQPQHF,TRBV7-2,TRBJ1-5,NA,TRBD1
TGTGCCTCAGGGGAGGGAGGAGAACAGCCCCAGCATTTT,CASGEGGEQPQHF,TRBV30,TRBJ1-5,NA,NA
TGTGCCACCAGCAGAGATCTGGGAGATCACTATGGCTACACCTTC,CATSRDLGDHYGYTF,TRBV15,TRBJ1-2,once,NA
TGCGCCAGCAGCTCCATACCAAATAGCGGCTCCTACAATGAGCAGTTCTTC,CASSSIPNSGSYNEQFF,TRBV5-1,TRBJ2-1,once,NA
TGTGCCAGCAGCGAACGGGAGGTAAACACCGGGGAGCTGTTTTTT,CASSEREVNTGELFF,TRBV2,TRBJ2-2,NA,TRBD2
TGTGCCAGCAGTTATTCCAGGGACAGGAACACTGAAGCTTTCTTT,CASSYSRDRNTEAFF,TRBV6-9,TRBJ1-1,NA,TRBD1
TGTGCCAGCTCAATCGTGGGGGACTCTTCCACTGAAGCTTTCTTT,CASSIVGDSSTEAFF,TRBV7-2,TRBJ1-1,NA,NA
TGTGCCAGCAGCCTCCAGGGAAGTCAGCCCCAGCATTTT,CASSLQGSQPQHF,TRBV6-6,TRBJ1-5,NA,NA
TGTGCCAGCAGTGAAACCGGACAGTCAGCTTTCTTT,CASSETGQSAFF,TRBV25-1,TRBJ1-1,once,NA
TGTGCCAGCAGTTGGGTGGGGGCCACTGAAGCTTTCTTT,CASSWVGATEAFF,TRBV6-5,TRBJ1-1,once,NA
TGTGCCAGCGGTCCTGGGGGCGGGTTGGGCACTGAAGCTTTCTTT,CASGPGGGLGTEAFF,TRBV11-3,TRBJ1-1,NA,NA
TGTGCCAGCAGTTACTCGATTCGGGTTCAGACCTACGAGCAGTACTTC,CASSYSIRVQTYEQYF,TRBV6-5,TRBJ2-7,NA,NA
TGTGCCAGCAGTTACTTTCCGGGAGGGGAGACCCAGTACTTC,CASSYFPGGETQYF,TRBV6-5,TRBJ2-5,NA,TRBD2
TGTGCCAGCAGTTCGACAGGGTCCCTCGTCGGCGGGGAGCTGTTTTTT,CASSSTGSLVGGELFF,TRBV2,TRBJ2-2,NA,TRBD1
TGTGCCAGCAGTGAATCGCGGACCGGGGAGCTGTTTTTT,CASSESRTGELFF,TRBV2,TRBJ2-2,NA,NA
TGTGCCAGTAGTATAGATAATAGCGGGACAGGGAATCAGCCCCAGCATTTT,CASSIDNSGTGNQPQHF,TRBV19,TRBJ1-5,NA,TRBD1
TGTGCCAGCAGCCTAAGCGGGAGTTCTGGGGCCAACGTCCTGACTTTC,CASSLSGSSGANVLTF,TRBV7-8,TRBJ2-6,NA,TRBD2
TGTGCCAGCAGTCCCCCATCGGGACTAGCGGGAGTAGGGGAGCAGTACTTC,CASSPPSGLAGVGEQYF,TRBV28,TRBJ2-7,NA,TRBD2
TGTGCCAGCAGCCCACGGACTAGCGGGAGAGGGTACAATGAGCAGTTCTTC,CASSPRTSGRGYNEQFF,TRBV5-5,TRBJ2-1,NA,TRBD2
TGTGCCTGGAGTGTGAAGGACAGGAGGTTCTACGAGCAGTACTTC,CAWSVKDRRFYEQYF,TRBV30,TRBJ2-7,NA,TRBD1
TGTGCCAGCAGACCCCACAACTCTGGAAACACCATATATTTT,CASRPHNSGNTIYF,TRBV6-5,TRBJ1-3,NA,NA
TGTGCCAGCAGACCCATGGCGGAGAGCTCTGGAAACACCATATATTTT,CASRPMAESSGNTIYF,TRBV7-2,TRBJ1-3,NA,NA
TGTGCCAGTAGGGGACTAGCGGGAGCAAATGAGCAGTTCTTC,CASRGLAGANEQFF,TRBV19,TRBJ2-1,NA,TRBD2
TGCAGCGTAGAAGGACAGGGGCTGGGGTACCAGTACTTC,CSVEGQGLGYQYF,TRBV29-1,TRBJ2-5,NA,TRBD1
TGTGCCAGCAGTGGACAGGGGACCTCCTACGAGCAGTACTTC,CASSGQGTSYEQYF,TRBV28,TRBJ2-7,NA,TRBD1
TGTGCCAGCAGCACCGGGACTAGGGGTTACGAGCAGTACTTC,CASSTGTRGYEQYF,TRBV11-2,TRBJ2-7,NA,TRBD2
TGTGCCAGCAGCTTACTAGCGGGAGGGTCCGAGCAGTACTTC,CASSLLAGGSEQYF,TRBV7-6,TRBJ2-7,NA,TRBD2
TGTGCCAGCAGCAGAACGAAGGGGAGGGATCAGCCCCAGCATTTT,CASSRTKGRDQPQHF,TRBV28,TRBJ1-5,NA,NA
TGTGCCAGCTCACCACCGGAGGGCAGCACCGGGGAGCTGTTTTTT,CASSPPEGSTGELFF,TRBV18,TRBJ2-2,NA,NA
TGCGCCAGCAGCCAAGGGGGACTAGCGGGATTTGCTGAGCAGTTCTTC,CASSQGGLAGFAEQFF,TRBV4-1,TRBJ2-1,NA,TRBD2
TGTGCCAGCAGTGAAGAGGACATTGGGTACCAAGAGACCCAGTACTTC,CASSEEDIGYQETQYF,TRBV2,TRBJ2-5,NA,NA
TGTGCCAGCAGCTGGACAGCTAACACCGGGGAGCTGTTTTTT,CASSWTANTGELFF,TRBV2,TRBJ2-2,NA,NA
TGTGCCATCAGTGATACAGGGCAGACTGGGGCCAACGTCCTGACTTTC,CAISDTGQTGANVLTF,TRBV10-3,TRBJ2-6,NA,NA
TGTGCCACGGGACTAGACTACGAGCAGTACTTC,CATGLDYEQYF,TRBV10-3,TRBJ2-7,NA,TRBD2